Following are 29 T cell receptor beta chains from one sample sequenced in a study of follicular helper T cells after annual influenza vaccination (dated by TCRdb to the late 2010s). To prepare the library, the immunoSEQ multiplex PCR assay was applied. This immuneACCESS table, as held by TCRdb, lists in-frame sequences with V and J called but not all clones. Of the missing ones, under half trace to an unresolved V gene in checked studies; the others have no known cause. The table for this sample lists just over 8,500 clones; 75% to 85% of them were counted only once. In total, the top ten clones hold around 3.1% of the sample. Taken with the paper, the label for time point translates to: 2013-2014 season, 7 days after vaccination. The sample was CXCR5+ CD38- circulating T follicular helper cells from blood, taken 7 days after influenza vaccination. This sample's cell subset or site label indicates: circulating Tfh, non-naive CD4+CXCR5+PD-1+ (ICOS+CD38+ or ICOS-CD38-). These receptors were obtained from an adult who received the influenza vaccine.

The chain employs TRBV28 and TRBJ2-2; TRBD2 agrees at 9 bases. The CDR3 loop spans 17 amino acids. CDR1 and CDR2 (germline): MDHEN, SYDVKM. The V gene end was trimmed by 6 bases and the J gene end by 5 bases; junction bases not matched to a gene: 13. The CDR3 DNA follows: TGTGCCAGCAGCTCTAATAGGCTAGCGGGATGGACCGGGGAGCTGTTTTTT. This encodes CASSSNRLAGWTGELFF.

V is TRBV2 and J is TRBJ2-1, with 8 bases fitting TRBD1. Looked up from germline, CDR1 is SNHLY and CDR2 is FYNNEI. The CDR3 is 13 residues long. After removal of 11 bases from V and 4 bases from J, the junction contained 7 bases not matched to a gene. The CDR3 region is CAGLDRGYNEQFF. The CDR3, as DNA: TGTGCCGGGCTAGACAGGGGATACAATGAGCAGTTCTTC. The complete variable domain, with remaining parts taken from reference TRBV2 and TRBJ2-1, reads EPEVTQTPSHQVTQMGQEVILRCVPISNHLYFYWYRQILGQKVEFLVSFYNNEISEKSEIFDDQFSVERPDGSNFTLKIRSTKLEDSAMYFCAGLDRGYNEQFFGPGTRLTVL.

This chain joins TRBV6-5 and TRBJ2-1; perhaps D is TRBD1 or TRBD2 (5 bases each). Deletions cut 7 bases from V and 15 bases from J, with 16 bases between. CDR3 size: 11 residues. Per germline, CDR1 MNHEY and CDR2 SVGAGI. CDR3 bases: TGTGCCAGCAATTCACTAGGGGCTACGTTCTTC. It codes for CASNSLGATFF.

The J gene is TRBJ1-2, the V gene TRBV10-2, with a possible D match to TRBD1 (6 bases). The length of the CDR3 is 13 residues. Trimming removed 0 bases at V and 7 bases at J, with 9 bases between. Germline V CDR1 and CDR2: WSHSY, SAAADI. This CDR3 is CASSESRDIGYTF. The CDR3 DNA follows: TGCGCCAGCAGTGAGTCGAGGGACATTGGCTACACCTTC.

This clone appeared once. The V gene is TRBV19, the J gene TRBJ1-5, with D possibly being TRBD1 (6 bases). Germline CDR1 reads LNHDA; CDR2 reads SQIVND (reference sequence). The V gene lost 1 base and the J gene lost 3 bases, with 13 bases spanning the gap. The CDR3 runs 16 residues. CDR3 residues: CASSIVRTDPNQPQHF. CDR3 DNA: TGTGCCAGTAGTATAGTCCGGACAGATCCCAATCAGCCCCAGCATTTT.

The V call is TRBV11-3, the J call TRBJ2-1; 7 bases line up with TRBD1. CDR3 length: 17 amino acids. CDR1 is SGHNT, CDR2 YENEEA, per germline. Losses at the gene ends were 3 bases for V and 0 bases for J; bases not matched to a gene: 8. CDR3 residues: CASSFRTGRSSYNEQFF. In nucleotides, the CDR3 is TGTGCCAGCAGCTTCAGGACAGGCCGGAGCTCCTACAATGAGCAGTTCTTC.

V and J are TRBV18 and TRBJ1-1; D may be TRBD1 (6 bases). There are 15 residues in the CDR3. Trimming removed 4 bases from V and 0 bases from J, with 12 bases in between. Looked up from germline, CDR1 is KGHSH and CDR2 is LQKENI. The CDR3 sequence: CASSLGQRLNTEAFF. Written as DNA, the CDR3 is TGTGCCAGCTCACTAGGACAGAGATTGAACACTGAAGCTTTCTTT. The full variable domain, with the rest looked up from reference TRBV18 and TRBJ1-1, is NAGVMQNPRHLVRRRGQEARLRCSPMKGHSHVYWYRQLPEEGLKFMVYLQKENIIDESGMPKERFSAEFPKEGPSILRIQQVVRGDSAAYFCASSLGQRLNTEAFFGQGTRLTVV.

The chain uses TRBV4-3 and TRBJ2-3; D not resolved. The germline CDR1 and CDR2 sequences are LGHNA and YSLEER. V dropped 5 bases and J dropped 3 bases, with 15 bases sitting between them. This CDR3 contains 15 residues. The CDR3 nucleotides read TGCGCCAGCAGCGATGGTATGGGCCGTACAGATACGCAGTATTTT. Amino acids: CASSDGMGRTDTQYF.

The chain uses TRBV29-1 and TRBJ1-2; 12 bases are a match to TRBD1. Germline V gives CDR1 SQVTM, CDR2 ANQGSEA. V shed 3 bases, J shed 6 bases, and the junction held 5 bases outside the gene matches. This CDR3 is 14 amino acids long. CDR3 coding DNA: TGCAGCGTTGATAGGGGACAGGGGGCCGATGGCTACACCTTC. Its protein is CSVDRGQGADGYTF.

The rearrangement links TRBV28 to TRBJ1-1; maybe TRBD1 (6 bases). Germline CDR1 reads MDHEN; CDR2 reads SYDVKM. This CDR3 is built from 13 residues. V lost 6 bases and J lost 4, with 12 bases in between. CDR3 nucleotides: TGTGCCAGCAGAGAACAGGGAGCCACTGAAGCTTTCTTT. As protein: CASREQGATEAFF.

V gene TRBV10-1 combines with J gene TRBJ2-3; 8 nucleotides align to TRBD1. The V segment lost 6 bases and the J segment 5 bases; nucleotides outside the gene matches: 4. CDR3 size: 13 residues. CDR1 and CDR2 (germline): WNHNN, SYGVQD (reference sequence). This chain's CDR3 is CASSTGQGDTQYF. As DNA, the CDR3 is TGCGCCAGCAGCACCGGACAGGGAGATACGCAGTATTTT.

The chain links TRBV6-5 to TRBJ2-3; D gene ambiguous. The CDR3 has 14 amino acids. Germline V gene data show CDR1 as MNHEY and CDR2 as SVGAGI. The ends were cut back, 0 bases at V and 4 bases at J, with 8 bases in the middle. CDR3 in amino acids: CASSYSGPADTQYF. Here the CDR3 DNA reads TGTGCCAGCAGTTACTCAGGCCCGGCAGATACGCAGTATTTT.

V is TRBV10-3 and J is TRBJ2-3; 9 bases fit TRBD2. Per germline, CDR1 ENHRY and CDR2 SYGVKD. CDR3 length: 16 amino acids. V shed 2 bases, J shed 2 bases, and the junction held 5 bases outside the gene matches. The CDR3 loop is CAISERLAGPTDTQYF. CDR3 DNA: TGTGCCATCAGTGAGAGGCTAGCGGGGCCCACAGATACGCAGTATTTT.

The chain has TRBV4-3 and TRBJ2-7, with D uncertain. Germline V gene data show CDR1 as LGHNA and CDR2 as YSLEER. The ends were cut back, 3 bases at V and 6 bases at J, with 12 bases in the middle. This CDR3 is built from 13 residues. The CDR3 protein is CASSQESWGEQYF. The CDR3 nucleotides are TGCGCCAGCAGCCAGGAGTCGTGGGGCGAGCAGTACTTC.

V usage is TRBV6-1 and J usage is TRBJ2-2, with D tentatively TRBD2 (7 bases). The CDR3 covers 12 residues. From germline, CDR1 is MNHNS and CDR2 SASEGT. The V end lost 11 bases, the J end lost 5 bases, and 12 bases lay between the germline ends. CDR3 sequence: CALGRGTGELFF. CDR3 DNA sequence: TGTGCCTTGGGGAGGGGGACCGGGGAGCTGTTTTTT.

This sequence joins TRBV7-2 and TRBJ2-7, with TRBD1 identical over 7 bases. V was clipped by 5 bases and J by 0 bases; unmatched bases: 4. CDR3 size: 14 residues. CDR1 and CDR2 (germline): SGHTA, FQGNSA. The CDR3 DNA follows: TGTGCCAGCAGCCAAAGACAGGGCTCCTACGAGCAGTACTTC. Its translation: CASSQRQGSYEQYF. The whole variable domain, filled in from reference TRBV7-2 and TRBJ2-7, reads GAGVSQSPSNKVTEKGKDVELRCDPISGHTALYWYRQSLGQGLEFLIYFQGNSAPDKSGLPSDRFSAERTGGSVSTLTIQRTQQEDSAVYLCASSQRQGSYEQYFGPGTRLTVT.

V is TRBV7-3 and J is TRBJ2-1; 9 positions match TRBD2. Losses at the gene ends were 5 bases for V and 1 base for J; bases not matched to a gene: 6. The CDR3 totals 16 residues. Germline CDR1 is SGHTA and CDR2 is FQGTGA. The CDR3 region is CASSPQAGGSYNEQFF. The CDR3 bases are TGTGCCAGCAGCCCCCAAGCGGGGGGATCCTACAATGAGCAGTTCTTC.

The chain carries TRBV19 and TRBJ2-1; the match to TRBD2 covers 10 bases. The CDR3 has 14 amino acids. V gave up 4 bases and J gave up 9 bases; unmatched junction bases: 6. CDR1 is LNHDA and CDR2 is SQIVND in the germline V gene (reference sequence). This CDR3 is CASSRLAGDGEQFF. CDR3 nucleotides: TGTGCCAGTAGTAGGCTAGCGGGAGATGGTGAGCAGTTCTTC.

The chain recombines TRBV7-8 with TRBJ1-2, with TRBD1 matching 7 bases. The CDR3 is made up of 15 amino acids. Germline V lookup: CDR1 SGHVS, CDR2 FQNEAQ. The V gene end was trimmed by 4 bases and the J gene end by 7 bases; junction bases not matched to a gene: 12. CDR3 residues: CASSSKRTGLGGYTF. In nucleotides, the CDR3 is TGTGCCAGCAGCTCTAAGAGGACAGGCTTGGGTGGCTACACCTTC.

Only one count was recorded for this clone. The V call is TRBV29-1, the J call TRBJ2-1, with D possibly matching TRBD2 (5 bases). From germline, CDR1 is SQVTM and CDR2 ANQGSEA. The CDR3 has 15 amino acids. V lost 4 bases, J lost 2 bases, and 15 bases lay in between. The chain's CDR3 is CSVGRGSGPYNEQFF. The CDR3 DNA sequence: TGCAGCGTTGGAAGAGGGTCTGGCCCCTACAATGAGCAGTTCTTC.

J is TRBJ1-2 and V is TRBV7-9; 8 nucleotides agree with TRBD1. CDR3 length equals 15 residues. After removal of 0 bases from V and 6 bases from J, the junction contained 6 bases not matched to a gene. Germline V CDR1 and CDR2: SEHNR, FQNEAQ (reference sequence). The DNA for the CDR3 is TGTGCCAGCAGCTTAGCTGGCACAGGGGGAAATGGCTACACCTTC. This encodes CASSLAGTGGNGYTF.

The gene calls are TRBV30 and TRBJ2-1; 12 bases map to TRBD1. The CDR3 covers 14 residues. V dropped 2 bases and J dropped 5; count of bases not matched to a gene: 1. Germline CDR1 GTSNPN, CDR2 SVGIG (reference sequence). DNA for the CDR3: TGTGCCTGGAGTCGGGACAGGGGGCACAATGAGCAGTTCTTC. Residues: CAWSRDRGHNEQFF.

The chain recombines TRBV28 with TRBJ2-6, with D unresolved. The CDR3 is 16 residues long. The V gene's germline CDR1 is MDHEN and CDR2 SYDVKM. V lost 7 bases to trimming and J lost 0 bases, with 13 bases between them. The CDR3 sequence is CASTPGFGSGANVLTF. CDR3 bases: TGTGCCAGCACCCCCGGGTTCGGCTCTGGGGCCAACGTCCTGACTTTC.

This clone was detected only once. This rearrangement joins TRBV5-1 to TRBJ2-5; tentatively, D is TRBD1 or TRBD2 (5 bases each). Per the germline V gene, CDR1 is SGHRS and CDR2 is YFSETQ. The CDR3 has 14 amino acids. Trimming removed 4 bases from V and 3 bases from J, with 13 bases in between. As DNA, the CDR3 is TGCGCCAGCAGCCCGGGACGGACGGAAGAGACCCAGTACTTC. It encodes CASSPGRTEETQYF.

The chain joins TRBV5-4 to TRBJ1-3; D gene ambiguous. The CDR3 sequence is 14 residues long. With 0 bases removed from V and 0 bases from J, the gap between germline ends came to 4 bases. The germline V gene encodes CDR1 SGHNT and CDR2 YYREEE (reference sequence). In nucleotides, the CDR3 is TGTGCCAGCAGCTTGGGGCTCTCTGGAAACACCATATATTTT. Encoded protein: CASSLGLSGNTIYF. The full variable domain, rest sourced from reference TRBV5-4 and TRBJ1-3, is ETGVTQSPTHLIKTRGQQVTLRCSSQSGHNTVSWYQQALGQGPQFIFQYYREEENGRGNFPPRFSGLQFPNYSSELNVNALELDDSALYLCASSLGLSGNTIYFGEGSWLTVV.

This clone occurred once. The chain is built from TRBV11-2 and TRBJ2-3, with D uncertain. Trimming removed 1 base at V and 6 bases at J, with 5 bases between. Germline V gene sequence: CDR1 SGHAT, CDR2 FQNNGV. The length of the CDR3 is 12 residues. This CDR3 is CASSLGQDTQYF. In DNA form, the CDR3 reads TGTGCCAGCAGCTTAGGTCAGGATACGCAGTATTTT.

V and J are TRBV6-5 and TRBJ2-5; D uncertain. Germline loops: CDR1 MNHEY, CDR2 SVGAGI. The ends were cut back, 7 bases at V and 1 base at J, with 10 bases in the middle. This CDR3 is built from 13 residues. CDR3 sequence: CASKETAQETQYF. CDR3 in DNA: TGTGCCAGCAAGGAGACTGCCCAAGAGACCCAGTACTTC.

In this sample, this clone turned up a few times. V usage is TRBV11-3 and J usage is TRBJ2-7; maybe TRBD1 (5 bases). V was clipped by 2 bases and J by 3 bases, with 14 bases between them. The CDR3 extends over 15 amino acids. Germline assignment: CDR1 SGHNT and CDR2 YENEEA. The CDR3 loop is CASSLFGSQGYEQYF. In DNA, the CDR3 is TGTGCCAGCAGCTTATTCGGCTCCCAGGGCTACGAGCAGTACTTC.

V usage is TRBV23-1 and J usage is TRBJ2-3, with TRBD2 as a possible D gene (6 bases). TRBV23-1 is an open reading frame, and its role is uncertain. The CDR3 spans 15 residues. V was shortened by 7 bases and J by 2 bases, with 16 bases between the two germline ends. The CDR3 DNA reads TGCGCCAGCACCCGGGAGAGGCGGCCCACAGATACGCAGTATTTT. Its translation is CASTRERRPTDTQYF.